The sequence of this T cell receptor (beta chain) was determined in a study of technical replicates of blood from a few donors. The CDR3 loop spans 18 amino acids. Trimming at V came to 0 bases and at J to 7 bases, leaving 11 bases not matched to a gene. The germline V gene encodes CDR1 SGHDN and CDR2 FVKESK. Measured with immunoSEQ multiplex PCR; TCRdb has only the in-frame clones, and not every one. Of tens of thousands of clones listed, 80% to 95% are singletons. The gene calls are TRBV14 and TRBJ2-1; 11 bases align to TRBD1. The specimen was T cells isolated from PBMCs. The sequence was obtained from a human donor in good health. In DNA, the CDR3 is TGTGCCAGCAGCCAAGACCCGATATGGGACAGGGGGGGAAATGAGCAGTTCTTC. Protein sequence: CASSQDPIWDRGGNEQFF. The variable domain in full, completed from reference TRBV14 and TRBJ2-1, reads EAGVTQFPSHSVIEKGQTVTLRCDPISGHDNLYWYRRVMGKEIKFLLHFVKESKQDESGMPNNRFLAERTGGTYSTLKVQPAELEDSGVYFCASSQDPIWDRGGNEQFFGPGTRLTVL.